The 8 T cell receptor beta chains given below trace back to one sample, sequenced in a study of T cell responses to AZD1222 COVID-19 vaccine. The protocol was immunoSEQ multiplex PCR, while the TCRdb copy is restricted to in-frame clones and leaves out a portion. The sample has about 120,000 clones, 80% to 90% seen once. This material consisted of peripheral blood, taken on day 0 of AZD1222 vaccination. Receptor source: an adult in good health.

V and J are TRBV6-2 or TRBV6-3 and TRBJ2-1; a possible D gene is TRBD2 (7 bases). V lost 2 bases to trimming and J lost 2 bases, with 13 bases between them. The CDR3 is 16 residues long. Germline V gene data show CDR1 as MNHEY and CDR2 as SVGEGT. The CDR3 bases are TGTGCCAGCAGTTACGGGGGGGGGCCCCCCTACAATGAGCAGTTCTTC. Amino acid sequence: CASSYGGGPPYNEQFF.

This clone was seen only a few times. The rearrangement links TRBV2 to TRBJ1-1; D not certain. Per the germline V gene, CDR1 is SNHLY and CDR2 is FYNNEI. The V gene lost 7 bases and the J gene lost 4 bases, with 13 bases spanning the gap. CDR3 size: 13 residues. CDR3 sequence reads: CASTSRRATEAFF. The CDR3 region has the DNA TGTGCCAGCACCTCGAGGAGGGCCACTGAAGCTTTCTTT.

This rearrangement joins TRBV12-5 to TRBJ1-6; D is undetermined. The CDR3 contains 14 residues. Germline V lookup: CDR1 LGHNT, CDR2 FRNRAP. V dropped 2 bases and J dropped 10 bases, with 12 bases sitting between them. In DNA form, the CDR3 reads TGTGCTAGTGGTTTGTTACCCCGTGGATCACCCCTCCACTTT. It encodes CASGLLPRGSPLHF. Together with reference TRBV12-5 and TRBJ1-6, the CDR3 gives the full variable domain: DARVTQTPRHKVTEMGQEVTMRCQPILGHNTVFWYRQTMMQGLELLAYFRNRAPLDDSGMPKDRFSAEMPDATLATLKIQPSEPRDSAVYFCASGLLPRGSPLHFGNGTRLTVT.

The V gene is TRBV30, the J gene TRBJ2-7; possibly TRBD1 for D (5 bases). V lost 5 bases to trimming and J lost 0 bases, with 8 bases between them. The CDR3 has 12 residues. Germline V gene data show CDR1 as GTSNPN and CDR2 as SVGIG (reference sequence). This CDR3 is CAWGGASYEQYF. CDR3 DNA: TGTGCCTGGGGTGGGGCCTCCTACGAGCAGTACTTC. Using reference TRBV30 and TRBJ2-7 for the parts outside the CDR3, the full variable domain is SQTIHQWPATLVQPVGSPLSLECTVEGTSNPNLYWYRQAAGRGLQLLFYSVGIGQISSEVPQNLSASRPQDRQFILSSKKLLLSDSGFYLCAWGGASYEQYFGPGTRLTVT.

In this sample, this clone turned up once. Other DNA variants within this sample encode the same CDR3. The chain couples TRBV27 to TRBJ1-1; no reliable D call. V shed 4 bases and J shed 5 bases, with 5 bases lying between them. The CDR3 has 11 amino acids. Germline assignment: CDR1 MNHEY and CDR2 SMNVEV (reference sequence). The DNA of the CDR3 is TGTGCCAGCAGTTCCGGGACTGAAGCTTTCTTT. Its protein product is CASSSGTEAFF.

J is TRBJ1-2 and V is TRBV9; D remains ambiguous. The CDR3 contains 13 residues. Germline V CDR1 and CDR2: SGDLS, YYNGEE. V was trimmed by 0 bases and J by 7 bases, leaving 10 bases between them. The CDR3 reads CASSVAQFTGYTF. CDR3 nucleotides: TGTGCCAGCAGCGTAGCACAGTTTACTGGCTACACCTTC.

The J gene is TRBJ2-7, the V gene TRBV6-5; D is perhaps TRBD2 (5 bases). Between the trimmed V and J ends, which lost 6 bases and 4 bases, there was a span of 7 bases. The length of the CDR3 is 11 residues. Per the germline V gene, CDR1 is MNHEY and CDR2 is SVGAGI. The chain's CDR3 is CASSRGYEQYF. The CDR3 DNA reads as TGTGCCAGCAGCCGGGGATACGAGCAGTACTTC.

V and J are TRBV3-1 (or the pseudogene TRBV3-2) and TRBJ1-2; 9 nucleotides match TRBD1. V gave up 3 bases and J gave up 3 bases; unmatched junction bases: 5. The CDR3 spans 15 residues. Germline V gene lookup returns CDR1 LGHDT and CDR2 YNNKEL (reference sequence). In DNA form, the CDR3 reads TGTGCCAGCAGCCAGACAGGGGGGTCGGACTATGGCTACACCTTC. This gives the protein CASSQTGGSDYGYTF.